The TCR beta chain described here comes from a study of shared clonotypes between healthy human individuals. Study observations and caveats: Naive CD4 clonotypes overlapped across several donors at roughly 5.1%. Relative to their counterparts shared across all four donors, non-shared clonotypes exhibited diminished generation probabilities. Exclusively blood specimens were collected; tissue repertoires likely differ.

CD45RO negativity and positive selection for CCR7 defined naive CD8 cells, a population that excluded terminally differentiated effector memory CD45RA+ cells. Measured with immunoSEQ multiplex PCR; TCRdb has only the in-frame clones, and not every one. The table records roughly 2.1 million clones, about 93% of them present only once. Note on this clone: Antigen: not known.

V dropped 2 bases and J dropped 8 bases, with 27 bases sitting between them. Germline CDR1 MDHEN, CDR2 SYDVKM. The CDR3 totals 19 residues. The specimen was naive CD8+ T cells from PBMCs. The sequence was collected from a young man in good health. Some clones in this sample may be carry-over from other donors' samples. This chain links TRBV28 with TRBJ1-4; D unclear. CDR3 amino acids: CASSLGLLSTHKRWEKLFF. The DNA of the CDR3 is TGTGCCAGCAGTTTAGGCCTTTTGAGCACCCACAAGAGGTGGGAAAAACTGTTTTTT.